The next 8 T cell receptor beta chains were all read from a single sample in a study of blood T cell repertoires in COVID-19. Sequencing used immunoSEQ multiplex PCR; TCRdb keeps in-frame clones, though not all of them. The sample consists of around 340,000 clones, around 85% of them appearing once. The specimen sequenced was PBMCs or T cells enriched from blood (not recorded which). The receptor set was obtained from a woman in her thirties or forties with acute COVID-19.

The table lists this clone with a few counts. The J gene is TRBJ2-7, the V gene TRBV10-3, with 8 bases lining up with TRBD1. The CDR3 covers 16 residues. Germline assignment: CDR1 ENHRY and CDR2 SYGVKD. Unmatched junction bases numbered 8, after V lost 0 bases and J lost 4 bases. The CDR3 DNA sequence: TGTGCCATCAGTGAGTCTGAGACAGGGGTCCTGTACGAGCAGTACTTC. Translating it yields CAISESETGVLYEQYF.

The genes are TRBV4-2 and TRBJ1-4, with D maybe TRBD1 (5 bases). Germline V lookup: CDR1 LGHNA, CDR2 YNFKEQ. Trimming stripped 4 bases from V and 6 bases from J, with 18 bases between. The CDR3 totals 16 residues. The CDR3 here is CASSLHQGGRDEKLFF. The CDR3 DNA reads TGTGCCAGCAGCCTTCACCAGGGAGGAAGGGATGAAAAACTGTTTTTT.

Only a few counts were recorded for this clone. This chain's CDR3 is CASSQAPATNEKLFF. For the CDR3, the DNA is TGCGCCAGCAGCCAAGCCCCCGCAACTAATGAAAAACTGTTTTTT. The chain couples TRBV4-1 to TRBJ1-4; D gene ambiguous. The germline V gene has CDR1 MGHRA and CDR2 YSYEKL. Trimming pared 1 base from V and 0 bases from J, leaving 6 bases between. This CDR3 spans 15 amino acids.

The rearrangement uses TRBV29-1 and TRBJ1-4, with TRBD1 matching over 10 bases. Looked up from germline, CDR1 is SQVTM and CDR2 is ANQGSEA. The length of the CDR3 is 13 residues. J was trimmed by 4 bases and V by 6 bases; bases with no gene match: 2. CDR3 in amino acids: CSVGTGDNEKLFF. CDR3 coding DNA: TGCAGCGTCGGGACAGGGGATAATGAAAAACTGTTTTTT. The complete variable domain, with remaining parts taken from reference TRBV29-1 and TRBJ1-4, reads SAVISQKPSRDICQRGTSLTIQCQVDSQVTMMFWYRQQPGQSLTLIATANQGSEATYESGFVIDKFPISRPNLTFSTLTVSNMSPEDSSIYLCSVGTGDNEKLFFGSGTQLSVL.

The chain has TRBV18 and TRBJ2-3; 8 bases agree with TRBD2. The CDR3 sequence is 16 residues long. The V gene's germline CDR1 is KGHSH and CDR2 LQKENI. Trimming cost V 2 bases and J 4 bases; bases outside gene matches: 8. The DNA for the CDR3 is TGTGCCAGCTCACCAGTTCACCGGGAGGGCCCAGATACGCAGTATTTT. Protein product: CASSPVHREGPDTQYF.

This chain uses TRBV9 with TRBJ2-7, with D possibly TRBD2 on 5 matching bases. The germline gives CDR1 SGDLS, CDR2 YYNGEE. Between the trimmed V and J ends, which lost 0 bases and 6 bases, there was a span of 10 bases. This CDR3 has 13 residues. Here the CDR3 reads CASSVAPRGEQYF. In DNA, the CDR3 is TGTGCCAGCAGCGTAGCCCCACGGGGCGAGCAGTACTTC.

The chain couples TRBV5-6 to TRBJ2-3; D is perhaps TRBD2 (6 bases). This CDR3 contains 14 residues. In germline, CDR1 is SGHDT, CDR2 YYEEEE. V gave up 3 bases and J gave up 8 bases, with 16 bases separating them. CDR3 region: CASSWTTSTGTQYF. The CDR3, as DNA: TGTGCCAGCAGCTGGACCACTAGCACGGGTACGCAGTATTTT.

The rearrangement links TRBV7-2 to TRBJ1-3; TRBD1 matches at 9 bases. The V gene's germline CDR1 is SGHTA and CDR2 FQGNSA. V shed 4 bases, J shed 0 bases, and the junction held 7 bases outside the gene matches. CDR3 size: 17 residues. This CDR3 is CASSSQGAQSSGNTIYF. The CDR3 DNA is TGTGCCAGCAGCTCACAGGGGGCCCAAAGCTCTGGAAACACCATATATTTT.